What follows is one T cell receptor (beta chain) and its context. The antigen remains undetermined. Amplification targeted TCR beta CDR3 regions from RNA transcripts. The HTBI primer set drove a first-round RT-PCR of the TCR CDR3. TCRdb itself ran the multiplex PCR reads through MiXCR, one entry per CDR3 protein. The repertoire holds fewer than 550,000 distinct CDR3 sequences, with 24% as singletons. This record belongs to a study of T cells in Graves' hyperthyroidism and ophthalmopathy. As for the study in general: Peripheral blood was collected at initial diagnosis, before any treatment. General study results and limits: Ophthalmopathy, as predicted by the model, came a median roughly 6.8 months after the prediction.

The CDR3 extends over 14 amino acids. CDR1 and CDR2 (germline): LNHDA, SQIVND (reference sequence). The germline V and J ends were trimmed by 4 bases and 1 base, with 10 bases remaining between them. The TCR originated in a woman aged 25 to 45 with Graves' ophthalmopathy. Sequencing used blood. The rearrangement joins TRBV19 to TRBJ1-1; D is possibly TRBD1 (5 bases). The CDR3 DNA reads as TGTGCCAGTAGTACCCGGGACTGGAACACTGAAGCTTTCTTT. Its translation is CASSTRDWNTEAFF.